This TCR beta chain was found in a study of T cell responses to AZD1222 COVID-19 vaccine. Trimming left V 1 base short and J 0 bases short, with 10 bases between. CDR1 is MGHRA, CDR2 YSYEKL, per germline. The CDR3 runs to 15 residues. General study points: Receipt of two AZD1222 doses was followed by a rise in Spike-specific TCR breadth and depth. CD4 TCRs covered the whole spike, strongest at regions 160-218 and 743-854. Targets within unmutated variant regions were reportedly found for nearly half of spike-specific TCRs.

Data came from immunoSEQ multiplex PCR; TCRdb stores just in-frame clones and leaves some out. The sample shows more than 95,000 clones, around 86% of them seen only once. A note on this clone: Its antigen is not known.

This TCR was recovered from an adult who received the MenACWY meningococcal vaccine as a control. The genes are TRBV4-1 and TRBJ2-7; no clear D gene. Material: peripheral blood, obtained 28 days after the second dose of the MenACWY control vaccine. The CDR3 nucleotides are TGCGCCAGCAGCCAAGGGCGCGGCATCTCCTACGAGCAGTACTTC. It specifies CASSQGRGISYEQYF.